Below, 18 T cell receptor beta chains from the same sample are listed, as sequenced in a study of T cell responses to AZD1222 COVID-19 vaccine. Assay used: immunoSEQ multiplex PCR; TCRdb lists only in-frame clones, some missing. The table shows some 140,000 clones, with 70% to 90% occurring only once. The specimen comprised peripheral blood, sampled on day 0 of AZD1222 vaccination. These receptors came from an adult in good health.

The V call is TRBV19, the J call TRBJ1-2; D gene ambiguous. The V end was cut by 6 bases, the J end by 4 bases, with 9 bases between. This CDR3 contains 12 residues. Germline V gives CDR1 LNHDA, CDR2 SQIVND (reference sequence). The CDR3 protein is CASRPSGYGYTF. CDR3 bases: TGTGCCAGTAGGCCAAGCGGCTATGGCTACACCTTC.

In its sample, this clone was seen once. The chain carries TRBV19 and TRBJ1-2, with D hard to call. CDR1 is LNHDA, CDR2 SQIVND, per germline (reference sequence). The V gene lost 1 base and the J gene lost 2 bases, with 14 bases spanning the gap. This CDR3 region has 16 residues. The DNA for the CDR3 is TGTGCCAGTAGTATAGGCGGGAGCACGGGGAACTATGGCTACACCTTC. Amino acid sequence: CASSIGGSTGNYGYTF.

This chain connects TRBV30 to TRBJ2-7, with D perhaps being TRBD1 or TRBD2 (6 bases each). Trimming cost V 0 bases and J 3 bases, with 9 bases left between them. This CDR3 is built from 13 residues. Germline V lookup: CDR1 GTSNPN, CDR2 SVGIG (reference sequence). The CDR3 sequence is CAWSVRGLYEQYF. CDR3 nucleotides: TGTGCCTGGAGTGTTCGGGGGCTCTACGAGCAGTACTTC.

The V and J genes are TRBV20-1 and TRBJ2-4; D ambiguous. The V end lost 3 bases, the J end lost 2 bases, and 8 bases lay between the germline ends. Germline CDR1 is DFQATT and CDR2 is SNEGSKA (reference sequence). The CDR3 is made up of 13 amino acids. CDR3 region: CSASWLTKNIQYF. In DNA, the CDR3 is TGCAGTGCTAGTTGGCTCACCAAAAACATTCAGTACTTC.

This chain uses TRBV15 with TRBJ2-7; no clear D gene. CDR1 LNHNV and CDR2 YYDKDF come from the germline V gene (reference sequence). CDR3 length: 14 amino acids. Between the trimmed V and J ends, which lost 3 bases and 2 bases, there was a span of 11 bases. The CDR3, as DNA: TGTGCCACCAGCAGGCCGGGCCTAACCTACGAGCAGTACTTC. Its protein product is CATSRPGLTYEQYF.

The rearrangement joins TRBV6-6 to TRBJ1-2, with D perhaps matching TRBD1 (6 bases). The V and J ends lost 4 bases and 2 bases respectively, with 8 bases between them. Germline CDR1 is MNHNY and CDR2 is SVGAGI (reference sequence). This CDR3 has 13 amino acids. CDR3 amino acids: CASSLTGNYGYTF. In nucleotides, the CDR3 is TGTGCCAGCAGTTTGACAGGAAACTATGGCTACACCTTC.

DNA of the CDR3: TGTGCCAGCAGCCAATTAAGGGTAGCGGGAGGAAGTCGTACGCAGTATTTT. Its protein is CASSQLRVAGGSRTQYF. The V gene is TRBV3-1 (or the pseudogene TRBV3-2), the J gene TRBJ2-3, with 10 positions matching TRBD2. The CDR3 sequence is 17 residues long. With 2 bases clipped from V and 8 bases from J, the junction kept 13 bases outside the gene matches. Germline CDR1 and CDR2: LGHDT and YNNKEL (reference sequence).

V and J are TRBV4-1 and TRBJ2-7; the match to TRBD1 covers 12 bases. Per germline, CDR1 MGHRA and CDR2 YSYEKL. V lost 0 bases, J lost 5 bases, and 8 bases stayed unmatched. The CDR3 contains 17 residues. The DNA for the CDR3 is TGCGCCAGCAGCCAAGAGACCTCGGGGACAGGGGGCCACGAGCAGTACTTC. Its translation is CASSQETSGTGGHEQYF.

As concerns this clone: Other nucleotide sequences in the sample specify the same CDR3. The V gene is TRBV9, the J gene TRBJ2-7, with 7 bases matching TRBD1. Germline-derived CDR1 and CDR2 are SGDLS and YYNGEE. The trim removed 4 bases at V and 1 base at J, leaving 5 bases unmatched. The CDR3 has 14 residues. The CDR3 region has the DNA TGTGCCAGCAGCCTCCGGGACAGATCCTACGAGCAGTACTTC. This encodes CASSLRDRSYEQYF.

The rearrangement links TRBV28 to TRBJ1-1, with D tentatively TRBD1 (5 bases). The CDR3 runs 13 residues. The germline V and J ends were trimmed by 7 bases and 10 bases, with 19 bases remaining between them. Germline CDR1 MDHEN, CDR2 SYDVKM. Written as DNA, the CDR3 is TGTGCCAGCATGCCGGGAGTGGGGCGCACAGCTTTCTTT. Translation: CASMPGVGRTAFF.

This clone was found once. The chain uses TRBV5-1 and TRBJ1-1; D ambiguous. Germline CDR1 is SGHRS and CDR2 is YFSETQ. Trimming cost V 2 bases and J 1 base, with 12 bases left between them. The CDR3 extends over 15 amino acids. For the CDR3, the DNA is TGCGCCAGCAGCTTTAGGCTCGAGTCGAACACTGAAGCTTTCTTT. This encodes CASSFRLESNTEAFF.

J is TRBJ2-5 and V is TRBV7-8; a weak D match, TRBD1 (6 bases). Per germline, CDR1 SGHVS and CDR2 FQNEAQ. V lost 0 bases and J lost 5, with 16 bases in between. This CDR3 has 16 residues. As DNA, the CDR3 is TGTGCCAGCAGCTTAGCGCGTCAGGGAAGGGGGGAGACCCAGTACTTC. It translates to CASSLARQGRGETQYF.

The chain employs TRBV6-5 and TRBJ2-7, with TRBD1 matching 10 bases. CDR3 length equals 14 residues. The V segment lost 7 bases and the J segment 0 bases; nucleotides outside the gene matches: 3. CDR1 and CDR2 from the germline V gene are MNHEY and SVGAGI. The CDR3 DNA reads TGTGCCAGCACACGGACAGGGGGCTCCTACGAGCAGTACTTC. Its translation is CASTRTGGSYEQYF.

The V gene is TRBV28, the J gene TRBJ2-7; no reliable D call. The CDR3 extends over 14 amino acids. V gave up 2 bases and J gave up 6 bases, with 14 bases separating them. Germline V gene lookup returns CDR1 MDHEN and CDR2 SYDVKM. The DNA for the CDR3 is TGTGCCAGCAGTTTAGGTCTTGCCGCGTCCGAGCAGTACTTC. Its protein product is CASSLGLAASEQYF.

V and J are TRBV20-1 and TRBJ2-7; D uncertain. Per the germline V gene, CDR1 is DFQATT and CDR2 is SNEGSKA (reference sequence). Trimming cost V 3 bases and J 7 bases, with 13 bases left between them. The CDR3 has 12 amino acids. The CDR3: CSASGRREEQYF. For the CDR3, the DNA is TGCAGTGCTAGTGGAAGGCGAGAGGAGCAGTACTTC.

The V gene is TRBV27, the J gene TRBJ2-7; 8 bases are shared with TRBD2. The CDR3 runs to 16 residues. The germline V gene encodes CDR1 MNHEY and CDR2 SMNVEV (reference sequence). Losses at the gene ends were 1 base for V and 4 bases for J; bases not matched to a gene: 9. The CDR3 reads CASSLFGGVGVYEQYF. The DNA of the CDR3 is TGTGCCAGCAGTTTATTCGGGGGGGTAGGGGTATACGAGCAGTACTTC.

Turning to this clone: The same CDR3 is also encoded by other DNA sequences in this sample. This chain links TRBV9 with TRBJ1-1, with 8 bases aligning to TRBD1. Germline CDR1 is SGDLS and CDR2 is YYNGEE. V was clipped by 0 bases and J by 1 base; unmatched bases: 2. The CDR3 is 15 residues long. CDR3 bases: TGTGCCAGCAGCGTAGGGACAGGGTCGAACACTGAAGCTTTCTTT. Translation gives CASSVGTGSNTEAFF. Variable domain in full (rest from reference TRBV9 and TRBJ1-1): DSGVTQTPKHLITATGQRVTLRCSPRSGDLSVYWYQQSLDQGLQFLIQYYNGEERAKGNILERFSAQQFPDLHSELNLSSLELGDSALYFCASSVGTGSNTEAFFGQGTRLTVV.

The chain joins TRBV6-5 to TRBJ1-6, with D uncertain. This CDR3 has 15 amino acids. V was pared by 5 bases and J by 8 bases, with 16 bases between. Germline V lookup: CDR1 MNHEY, CDR2 SVGAGI. In nucleotides, the CDR3 is TGTGCCAGCAGTCCATGGGTTGTTACGGATTCACCCCTCCACTTT. It encodes CASSPWVVTDSPLHF.